Each of the 27 T cell receptor beta chains below was sequenced from the same sample in a study of OX40 agonist ivuxolimab in advanced cancers. Using immunoSEQ multiplex PCR, the repertoire was profiled, and TCRdb retains in-frame clones only, with some absent. The sample yields around 72,000 clones, 70% to 90% seen once. This sample comprised CD4+ or CD8+ T cells sorted from blood, obtained in a trial of the OX40 agonist ivuxolimab. All receptors derive from an adult with an advanced solid tumor such as melanoma, head and neck, liver or kidney cancer.

The V call is TRBV19, the J call TRBJ1-1; weak D call: TRBD1 (5 bases). This CDR3 comprises 15 residues. CDR1 is LNHDA, CDR2 SQIVND, per germline (reference sequence). V lost 7 bases to trimming and J lost 5 bases, with 20 bases between them. CDR3 coding DNA: TGTGCCAGTAAATGGCAGGGCCAATCAAGTACTGAAGCTTTCTTT. This encodes CASKWQGQSSTEAFF.

This clone was detected only once. The chain is built from TRBV7-9 and TRBJ2-3; 9 bases are a match to TRBD2. Unmatched junction bases numbered 7, after V lost 1 base and J lost 5 bases. CDR1 SEHNR and CDR2 FQNEAQ come from the germline V gene (reference sequence). The CDR3 runs to 16 residues. For the CDR3, the DNA is TGTGCCAGCAGCTTAGAGGCTAGCGGGAAAGTAGATACGCAGTATTTT. Translated: CASSLEASGKVDTQYF.

The J gene is TRBJ2-7, the V gene TRBV5-1, with 9 bases aligning to TRBD1. This CDR3 region has 14 residues. V shed 5 bases, J shed 3 bases, and the junction held 6 bases outside the gene matches. The germline gives CDR1 SGHRS, CDR2 YFSETQ. The CDR3 nucleotides read TGCGCCAGCAGATGGGACAGGGAGAGCTACGAGCAGTACTTC. Translated: CASRWDRESYEQYF.

The genes are TRBV11-2 and TRBJ2-3; weak D call: TRBD1 (5 bases). Trimming pared 2 bases from V and 1 base from J, leaving 13 bases between. CDR1 is SGHAT, CDR2 FQNNGV, per germline. The CDR3 has 16 amino acids. Here the CDR3 reads CASSLLRGTGTDTQYF. The CDR3 coding sequence is TGTGCCAGCAGCTTACTAAGGGGTACCGGCACAGATACGCAGTATTTT.

The J gene is TRBJ1-5, the V gene TRBV19; D is unresolved. The V end lost 1 base, the J end lost 3 bases, and 7 bases lay between the germline ends. The CDR3 has 14 residues. Germline lookup yields CDR1 LNHDA and CDR2 SQIVND (reference sequence). The CDR3 reads CASSIGSFNQPQHF. Here the CDR3 DNA reads TGTGCCAGTAGTATAGGGAGCTTCAATCAGCCCCAGCATTTT.

This clone was found a few times. The chain joins TRBV28 to TRBJ1-5; a weak D match, TRBD1 (5 bases). Germline lookup yields CDR1 MDHEN and CDR2 SYDVKM. The CDR3 totals 15 residues. V was shortened by 5 bases and J by 7 bases, with 18 bases between the two germline ends. In nucleotides, the CDR3 is TGTGCCAGCAGTATCGGACACGTCTCAGGCCAGCCCCAGCATTTT. Translated, it gives CASSIGHVSGQPQHF. Looking up the rest from reference TRBV28 and TRBJ1-5 gives the full variable domain: DVKVTQSSRYLVKRTGEKVFLECVQDMDHENMFWYRQDPGLGLRLIYFSYDVKMKEKGDIPEGYSVSREKKERFSLILESASTNQTSMYLCASSIGHVSGQPQHFGDGTRLSIL.

The genes are TRBV27 and TRBJ1-2; D not certain. The germline V gene encodes CDR1 MNHEY and CDR2 SMNVEV (reference sequence). V lost 0 bases and J 3 bases, leaving 8 bases between the germline ends. The CDR3 length is 14 residues. CDR3 in amino acids: CASSLSRTYYGYTF. As DNA, the CDR3 is TGTGCCAGCAGTTTATCGAGGACCTACTATGGCTACACCTTC.

CDR3 region: CASSPLWGGTDTQYF. The CDR3 DNA reads as TGTGCCAGCAGTCCCCTCTGGGGAGGCACAGATACGCAGTATTTT. The chain recombines TRBV28 with TRBJ2-3; D perhaps matches TRBD2 (5 bases). This CDR3 has 15 amino acids. CDR1 MDHEN and CDR2 SYDVKM come from the germline V gene. Deletions cut 5 bases from V and 1 base from J, with 13 bases between.

CDR3 DNA: TGTGCCAGTAGCGAGGGTCAATACAACTATGAGCAGTTCTTC. Amino acids: CASSEGQYNYEQFF. The chain carries TRBV19 and TRBJ2-1; a possible D gene is TRBD2 (5 bases). V lost 6 bases to trimming and J lost 8 bases, with 17 bases between them. There are 14 residues in the CDR3. Germline V gene sequence: CDR1 LNHDA, CDR2 SQIVND (reference sequence).

This clone was seen a handful of times. The chain combines TRBV6-5 with TRBJ2-7, with D unresolved. Germline V lookup: CDR1 MNHEY, CDR2 SVGAGI. This CDR3 contains 13 residues. V lost 5 bases, J lost 3 bases, and 11 bases lay in between. The CDR3 sequence is CASSLDENYEQYF. The CDR3 DNA sequence: TGTGCCAGCAGTCTGGACGAAAACTACGAGCAGTACTTC.

The sample holds a few counts of this clone. V usage is TRBV2 and J usage is TRBJ2-5; no clear D gene. Looked up from germline, CDR1 is SNHLY and CDR2 is FYNNEI. V dropped 8 bases and J dropped 4 bases, with 11 bases sitting between them. The CDR3 is 12 residues long. This CDR3 reads CASAELPETQYF. The CDR3 bases are TGTGCCAGCGCAGAACTGCCAGAGACCCAGTACTTC.

J is TRBJ2-1 and V is TRBV19, with 7 positions matching TRBD2. Trimming took 10 bases from V and 0 from J; bases not matched to a gene: 6. Looked up from germline, CDR1 is LNHDA and CDR2 is SQIVND (reference sequence). This CDR3 comprises 14 residues. This CDR3 is CAISQRGSYNEQFF. Here the CDR3 DNA reads TGTGCCATTTCCCAGCGGGGCTCCTACAATGAGCAGTTCTTC.

The chain recombines TRBV15 with TRBJ2-3; D tentatively reads TRBD1 or TRBD2 (5 bases each). This CDR3 region has 18 residues. With 5 bases removed from V and 1 base from J, the gap between germline ends came to 22 bases. CDR1 is LNHNV, CDR2 YYDKDF, per germline (reference sequence). This CDR3 is CATSAKYFGTGRTDTQYF. Written as DNA, the CDR3 is TGTGCCACCAGCGCTAAATACTTCGGGACGGGTCGCACAGATACGCAGTATTTT.

Note on this clone: The same CDR3 can be traced to other DNA sequences in this sample. The chain carries TRBV11-3 and TRBJ2-3; D remains ambiguous. V gave up 1 base and J gave up 1 base, with 3 bases separating them. Germline CDR1 is SGHNT and CDR2 is YENEEA. CDR3 length equals 13 residues. The CDR3 reads CASSLGRTDTQYF. The CDR3 DNA follows: TGTGCCAGCAGCTTAGGCCGCACAGATACGCAGTATTTT.

The rearrangement links TRBV7-6 to TRBJ1-1; possibly TRBD1 for D (5 bases). Per germline, CDR1 SGHVS and CDR2 FNYEAQ. V shed 4 bases and J shed 6 bases, with 15 bases lying between them. This CDR3 has 14 amino acids. The CDR3 DNA reads TGTGCCAGCAGCTCAGGGAAGGGCAACTCTGAAGCTTTCTTT. This gives the protein CASSSGKGNSEAFF.

The chain is built from TRBV4-1 and TRBJ2-7; D remains ambiguous. V lost 3 bases to trimming and J lost 4 bases, with 16 bases between them. From germline, CDR1 is MGHRA and CDR2 YSYEKL. The length of the CDR3 is 15 residues. Here the CDR3 DNA reads TGCGCCAGCAGCCAGGGGTGGGCCCCTCTGTACGAGCAGTACTTC. Protein sequence: CASSQGWAPLYEQYF.

The CDR3 nucleotides are TGCGCCAGCAGCTTGGACACAGGGGATACCGGGGAGCTGTTTTTT. This encodes CASSLDTGDTGELFF. The chain has TRBV5-1 and TRBJ2-2, with 7 bases lining up with TRBD1. This CDR3 comprises 15 residues. The J segment lost 5 bases and the V segment lost 0 bases, leaving 4 bases of the junction unmatched. The V gene's germline CDR1 is SGHRS and CDR2 YFSETQ.

This clone came up a few times. J is TRBJ1-5 and V is TRBV27; no clear D. V gave up 2 bases and J gave up 2 bases, with 7 bases separating them. The CDR3 spans 14 residues. Germline V gives CDR1 MNHEY, CDR2 SMNVEV (reference sequence). The CDR3 DNA is TGTGCCAGCAGTTTAGTTTTGGGCAATCAGCCCCAGCATTTT. It specifies CASSLVLGNQPQHF.

The chain has TRBV28 and TRBJ1-1, with D unresolved. V lost 4 bases and J lost 7, with 10 bases in between. Per the germline V gene, CDR1 is MDHEN and CDR2 is SYDVKM. The CDR3 runs to 12 residues. CDR3: CASSSLTVEAFF. The DNA of the CDR3 is TGTGCCAGCAGTTCCTTGACGGTTGAAGCTTTCTTT.

This clone has just a few counts. This rearrangement joins TRBV4-1 to TRBJ2-6, with TRBD1 matching 9 bases. This CDR3 spans 18 amino acids. Germline assignment: CDR1 MGHRA and CDR2 YSYEKL. V lost 3 bases and J lost 0; bases outside the gene matches: 6. This chain's CDR3 is CASSHLDRGSSGANVLTF. CDR3 bases: TGCGCCAGCAGCCATTTGGACAGGGGCAGCTCTGGGGCCAACGTCCTGACTTTC.

The rearrangement links TRBV19 to TRBJ2-1; 7 nucleotides agree with TRBD2. The CDR3 covers 15 residues. Trimming cost V 3 bases and J 4 bases; bases outside gene matches: 6. Germline V gene sequence: CDR1 LNHDA, CDR2 SQIVND (reference sequence). CDR3 nucleotides: TGTGCCAGTAGTATGGGACTATCCATATACAATGAGCAGTTCTTC. It specifies CASSMGLSIYNEQFF.

This chain uses TRBV19 with TRBJ1-2; 8 bases line up with TRBD1. Germline CDR1 is LNHDA and CDR2 is SQIVND (reference sequence). With V trimmed by 5 bases and J by 4 bases, 6 bases remained unmatched. The CDR3 has 14 residues. For the CDR3, the DNA is TGTGCCAGTAGTTTTCTGGACAGGGTCTATGGCTACACCTTC. It codes for CASSFLDRVYGYTF.

The DNA of the CDR3 is TGTGCCAGCAGCTTTCTAGCGGGAGACTACAATGAGCAGTTCTTC. Translated: CASSFLAGDYNEQFF. The chain has TRBV5-4 and TRBJ2-1, with 10 nucleotides matching TRBD2. The CDR3 extends over 15 amino acids. The J segment lost 3 bases and the V segment lost 2 bases, leaving 2 bases of the junction unmatched. Germline V gene sequence: CDR1 SGHNT, CDR2 YYREEE (reference sequence).

The genes are TRBV25-1 and TRBJ2-7; D is unresolved. Looked up from germline, CDR1 is MGHDK and CDR2 is SYGVNS. The length of the CDR3 is 13 residues. V lost 3 bases and J 5 bases, leaving 11 bases between the germline ends. The CDR3 bases are TGTGCCAGCAGTGATCGGATCGCCAACGAGCAGTACTTC. Its translation is CASSDRIANEQYF.

The chain carries TRBV15 and TRBJ1-2; D is unclear. V was shortened by 1 base and J by 4 bases, with 10 bases between the two germline ends. The CDR3 length is 14 residues. Per germline, CDR1 LNHNV and CDR2 YYDKDF (reference sequence). The CDR3 sequence is CATSRGGLGYGYTF. CDR3 bases: TGTGCCACCAGCAGAGGGGGTTTGGGCTATGGCTACACCTTC.

This clone occurred once. The rearrangement joins TRBV7-9 to TRBJ1-1; the D is unclear. Trimming cost V 4 bases and J 6 bases, with 6 bases left between them. CDR3 length: 11 residues. CDR1 and CDR2 (germline): SEHNR, FQNEAQ (reference sequence). The CDR3 sequence is CASSSRAEAFF. Written as DNA, the CDR3 is TGTGCCAGCAGCTCCCGGGCTGAAGCTTTCTTT.

V and J are TRBV5-6 and TRBJ1-1; unclear D gene. The V end was cut by 2 bases, the J end by 8 bases, with 16 bases between. The V gene's germline CDR1 is SGHDT and CDR2 YYEEEE. This CDR3 comprises 14 residues. The CDR3 DNA reads TGTGCCAGCAGCTTCGCCGGGATGGAATCGGAAGCTTTCTTT. It encodes CASSFAGMESEAFF.